A selection of T cell receptor beta chains follows, all from one sample in a study of blood T cell repertoires in COVID-19. The assay was immunoSEQ multiplex PCR, and TCRdb's table has in-frame clones only and misses some. The sample carries about 120,000 clones, over 60% recorded once. Source material: peripheral blood. All receptors derive from a human donor in a cohort sampled during active COVID-19. CDR3s include the opening cysteine and the closing phenylalanine or tryptophan. D genes are given only for firm matches. For some rows the clone size is stated as once, few or many, or as a class when expanded; others skip it.

CASSLAPGRQPQHF | TGTGCCAGCAGCTTAGCTCCAGGAAGACAGCCCCAGCATTTT | TRBV11-2 | once | TRBJ1-5 | .
CASMITGGPDEQYF | TGTGCCAGCATGATAACGGGAGGGCCAGACGAGCAGTACTTC | TRBV2 | few | TRBJ2-7 | TRBD2
CASSLDPRTNYGYTF | TGCGCCAGCAGCTTGGATCCCAGGACTAACTATGGCTACACCTTC | TRBV5-1 | . | TRBJ1-2 | .
CASSWTSGGREAFF | TGCGCCAGCAGCTGGACCTCGGGGGGTCGTGAAGCTTTCTTT | TRBV5-1 | . | TRBJ1-1 | .
CASKGFSDPDEQFF | TGTGCCAGTAAGGGGTTCAGCGACCCCGATGAGCAGTTCTTC | TRBV19 | . | TRBJ2-1 | .
CASSESTDYYGYTF | TGCGCCAGCAGTGAGTCTACAGACTATTATGGCTACACCTTC | TRBV10-2 | once | TRBJ1-2 | .
CASGLTGNYEQYF | TGTGCTAGTGGTTTGACAGGGAACTACGAGCAGTACTTC | TRBV12-5 | . | TRBJ2-7 | .
CASSLGASGLLYNEQFF | TGTGCCAGCAGCTTAGGGGCTAGCGGTTTACTCTACAATGAGCAGTTCTTC | TRBV7-8 | once | TRBJ2-1 | TRBD2
CASSLYYSGANVLTF | TGTGCCAGCAGCCTCTATTACTCTGGGGCCAACGTCCTGACTTTC | TRBV27 | once | TRBJ2-6 | .
CASSLSPPEAGKTQYF | TGTGCCAGCAGCTTGTCCCCACCAGAGGCGGGGAAGACCCAGTACTTC | TRBV5-4 | once | TRBJ2-5 | .
CASSPRGEKLFF | TGCGCCAGCAGCCCGCGGGGGGAAAAACTGTTTTTT | TRBV5-1 | once | TRBJ1-4 | .
CASSLPGASYEQYF | TGCGCCAGCTCCTTACCAGGGGCATCCTACGAGCAGTACTTC | TRBV5-1 | few | TRBJ2-7 | .
CASSQTPSPQPQHF | TGCGCCAGCAGCCAGACACCTTCACCTCAGCCCCAGCATTTT | TRBV4-1 | . | TRBJ1-5 | .
CASSPPGGGEQYF | TGTGCCAGCTCACCACCAGGGGGCGGGGAGCAGTACTTC | TRBV18 | . | TRBJ2-7 | TRBD1
CATSDLQEYSGTQPQHF | TGTGCCACCAGTGATTTGCAAGAGTATTCAGGCACCCAGCCCCAGCATTTT | TRBV24-1 | once | TRBJ1-5 | .
CASSPGGGPATNEKLFF | TGTGCCAGCAGCCCTGGGGGAGGGCCTGCAACTAATGAAAAACTGTTTTTT | TRBV9 | . | TRBJ1-4 | .
CASSLRQAAGETQYF | TGCGCCAGCAGCTTAAGACAGGCGGCGGGAGAGACCCAGTACTTC | TRBV5-1 | . | TRBJ2-5 | .
CASSLRGRLDTEAFF | TGTGCCAGCAGTTTAAGGGGGCGCTTGGACACTGAAGCTTTCTTT | TRBV27 | . | TRBJ1-1 | TRBD1
CASSQEPSGGDRGYEQYF | TGCGCCAGCAGCCAAGAGCCCTCGGGGGGGGACAGGGGCTACGAGCAGTACTTC | TRBV4-1 | . | TRBJ2-7 | TRBD1
CASSFGSGANVLTF | TGTGCCAGCAGCTTCGGCTCTGGGGCCAACGTCCTGACTTTC | TRBV5-6 | . | TRBJ2-6 | .
CASRWRGGTYEQYF | TGTGCCAGCCGTTGGAGGGGGGGCACCTACGAGCAGTACTTC | TRBV28 | . | TRBJ2-7 | .
CAGGGAGSYEQYF | TGTGCCGGCGGGGGGGCCGGGTCCTACGAGCAGTACTTC | TRBV30 | . | TRBJ2-7 | TRBD2
CASSPSGYFEQYF | TGCGCCAGCAGCCCTAGCGGGTATTTTGAGCAGTACTTC | TRBV4-1 | . | TRBJ2-7 | TRBD2
CASSSDMMHTEAFF | TGTGCCAGCAGCTCCGACATGATGCACACTGAAGCTTTCTTT | TRBV5-5 | . | TRBJ1-1 | .
CASSLGGKRDGYDYTF | TGTGCCAGCAGCTTAGGGGGGAAGCGGGATGGTTATGACTACACCTTC | TRBV11-3 | . | TRBJ1-2 | .